This TCR beta chain was recorded in a study of T cell repertoires in cytomegalovirus infection. Study context: CMV infection together with matching HLA type was indicated by public TCR beta signatures.

The table lists this clonotype with many counts. Germline CDR1 and CDR2: SGHTA and FQGNSA. This CDR3 is 15 amino acids long. The V and J ends lost 5 bases and 1 base, in that order; junction bases with no gene match: 4. TCRdb reprocessed the reads via MiXCR and lists one record per CDR3 protein. The data contain over 150,000 distinct CDR3 sequences, about 20% of them singletons. This sequence originates from a human donor in good health (CMV status not recorded). Some clones in this sample may be carry-over from other donors' samples. This chain joins TRBV7-2 and TRBJ2-7, with TRBD1 matching 11 bases. Sequenced input: PBMCs. CDR3 residues: CASSAGQGASYEQYF. CDR3 coding DNA: TGTGCCAGCAGCGCCGGACAGGGGGCTTCCTACGAGCAGTACTTC.